The 17 T cell receptor beta chains presented below share a single source sample, sequenced in a study of blood T cell repertoires in COVID-19. The method was immunoSEQ multiplex PCR; TCRdb's version includes in-frame clones alone and lacks a portion of them. The sample shows some 220,000 clones, 75% to 85% of them seen only once. What was sequenced was peripheral blood. The receptors come from a woman aged 70-85 years with COVID-19, enrolled during active disease.

This rearrangement joins TRBV19 to TRBJ2-1; 13 bases are shared with TRBD2. Germline V gene lookup returns CDR1 LNHDA and CDR2 SQIVND (reference sequence). J was trimmed by 6 bases and V by 4 bases; bases with no gene match: 0. This CDR3 is 14 amino acids long. The CDR3 reads CASSRTSGSNEQFF. The CDR3 bases are TGTGCCAGTAGTAGGACTAGCGGGAGCAATGAGCAGTTCTTC.

The rearrangement joins TRBV5-5 to TRBJ1-1; D not resolved. The CDR3 is 13 residues long. The germline V and J ends were trimmed by 4 bases and 0 bases, with 7 bases remaining between them. Germline CDR1 and CDR2: SGHKS and YYEKEE (reference sequence). CDR3 amino acids: CASSRSMNTEAFF. CDR3 nucleotides: TGTGCCAGCAGCCGGTCCATGAACACTGAAGCTTTCTTT.

The rearrangement joins TRBV5-1 to TRBJ2-7, with 8 bases matching TRBD2. The CDR3 contains 15 residues. CDR1 and CDR2 from the germline V gene are SGHRS and YFSETQ. V shed 0 bases and J 6 bases; nucleotides not matched to a gene: 8. The CDR3 sequence is CASSLGGTRTLEQYF. The CDR3 DNA reads as TGCGCCAGCAGCTTGGGGGGGACTAGGACTCTCGAGCAGTACTTC.

For this clone: The germline gene is not matched at one end of the junction; a read error may be the cause. This chain connects TRBV7-7 to TRBJ1-3, with a weak D call TRBD1 (5 bases). This CDR3 is 13 amino acids long. Germline V lookup: CDR1 SSHAT, CDR2 FNYEAQ (reference sequence). The CDR3 nucleotides read TGTGCTAGCAGCCCCGATGTAGGGGACACCATATATTTT. This gives the protein CASSPDVGDTIYF.

The CDR3 is CASSYGGLGDTEAFF. The CDR3 DNA follows: TGTGCCAGCAGTTACGGCGGCCTCGGGGACACTGAAGCTTTCTTT. The chain links TRBV6-5 to TRBJ1-1; D unclear. Germline CDR1 MNHEY, CDR2 SVGAGI. The CDR3 spans 15 residues. V lost 2 bases and J lost 3, with 13 bases in between.

This rearrangement joins TRBV5-8 to TRBJ2-6; 7 bases agree with TRBD1. Per the germline V gene, CDR1 is SGHTS and CDR2 is YDEGEE. The ends lost 4 bases at V and 4 bases at J; junction bases unmatched: 5. This CDR3 is built from 15 residues. CDR3 sequence reads: CASSQQGSGANVLTF. For the CDR3, the DNA is TGTGCCAGCAGCCAACAGGGGTCCGGGGCCAACGTCCTGACTTTC.

The chain carries TRBV6-2 or TRBV6-3 and TRBJ2-4; 11 positions match TRBD2. This CDR3 has 17 amino acids. V shed 2 bases, J shed 2 bases, and the junction held 5 bases outside the gene matches. The germline V gene has CDR1 MNHEY and CDR2 SVGEGT. The CDR3 nucleotides are TGTGCCAGCAGTTACGATAGCGGGAGGGCCACCAAAAACATTCAGTACTTC. As protein: CASSYDSGRATKNIQYF.

The chain combines TRBV7-9 with TRBJ2-7, with D hard to call. There are 13 residues in the CDR3. With 3 bases removed from V and 1 base from J, the gap between germline ends came to 7 bases. Germline V gives CDR1 SEHNR, CDR2 FQNEAQ (reference sequence). In DNA form, the CDR3 reads TGTGCCAGCAGCTTTGGGCAGTCCTACGAGCAGTACTTC. This translates into CASSFGQSYEQYF.

Only one count was recorded for this clone. The J gene is TRBJ1-1, the V gene TRBV10-3; TRBD1 might be the D (6 bases). The germline V gene has CDR1 ENHRY and CDR2 SYGVKD. The CDR3 has 13 residues. Trimming cost V 5 bases and J 1 base, with 8 bases left between them. The CDR3 protein is CAISSQGNTEAFF. The DNA of the CDR3 is TGTGCCATCAGTTCACAGGGGAACACTGAAGCTTTCTTT.

The V and J genes are TRBV6-2 or TRBV6-3 and TRBJ1-2, with 8 positions matching TRBD1. Germline CDR1 and CDR2: MNHEY and SVGEGT. Trimming took 6 bases from V and 8 from J; bases not matched to a gene: 8. The CDR3 contains 13 residues. CDR3 bases: TGTGCCAGCAGCCCGGACAGGGCCCCGGGCTACACCTTC. Translating it yields CASSPDRAPGYTF.

The chain combines TRBV14 with TRBJ1-3; D not certain. The CDR3 runs to 12 residues. With 3 bases removed from V and 4 bases from J, the gap between germline ends came to 4 bases. Germline values: CDR1 SGHDN, CDR2 FVKESK. The CDR3 coding sequence is TGTGCCAGCAGCCAGCTAGGAAACACCATATATTTT. This codes for CASSQLGNTIYF. The whole variable domain, remainder taken from reference TRBV14 and TRBJ1-3, is EAGVTQFPSHSVIEKGQTVTLRCDPISGHDNLYWYRRVMGKEIKFLLHFVKESKQDESGMPNNRFLAERTGGTYSTLKVQPAELEDSGVYFCASSQLGNTIYFGEGSWLTVV.

V and J are TRBV4-1 and TRBJ1-1, with no clear D. This CDR3 spans 14 amino acids. The V end was cut by 0 bases, the J end by 5 bases, with 10 bases between. Germline assignment: CDR1 MGHRA and CDR2 YSYEKL. CDR3 bases: TGCGCCAGCAGCCAAGATGGAGGGCTAACTGAAGCTTTCTTT. It is translated as CASSQDGGLTEAFF.

This clone was detected a few times. The chain carries TRBV5-8 and TRBJ1-1, with a weak D call TRBD1 (5 bases). The CDR3 length is 14 residues. The V end lost 5 bases, the J end lost 4 bases, and 15 bases lay between the germline ends. Germline V gene data show CDR1 as SGHTS and CDR2 as YDEGEE. CDR3 coding DNA: TGTGCCAGCAGTTTGAGGGGAATTAGCACTGAAGCTTTCTTT. Protein product: CASSLRGISTEAFF. The complete variable domain, with remaining parts taken from reference TRBV5-8 and TRBJ1-1, reads EAGVTQSPTHLIKTRGQQATLRCSPISGHTSVYWYQQALGLGLQFLLWYDEGEERNRGNFPPRFSGRQFPNYSSELNVNALELEDSALYLCASSLRGISTEAFFGQGTRLTVV.

The chain carries TRBV4-1 and TRBJ1-3, with a weak D call TRBD1 (5 bases). The germline V gene has CDR1 MGHRA and CDR2 YSYEKL. Trimming cost V 4 bases and J 0 bases, with 16 bases left between them. CDR3 length: 17 amino acids. In DNA form, the CDR3 reads TGCGCCAGCAGCCTTAATACAGGCTCTTTCTCTGGAAACACCATATATTTT. This codes for CASSLNTGSFSGNTIYF.

Concerning this clone itself: An end of the junction differs from the germline gene, which may be a read error. J is TRBJ1-2 and V is TRBV6-5, with 8 bases identical to TRBD1. Germline V CDR1 and CDR2: MNHEY, SVGAGI. The CDR3 has 15 residues. The CDR3 DNA follows: TGTGCCAGCAGTTACGGGGACAGGCGAAACTCTGGCTACACCTTC. Translating it yields CASSYGDRRNSGYTF.

The chain employs TRBV7-6 and TRBJ1-5, with TRBD1 matching over 7 bases. The CDR3 runs to 14 residues. Germline-derived CDR1 and CDR2 are SGHVS and FNYEAQ. The V and J ends lost 0 bases and 5 bases, in that order; junction bases with no gene match: 1. The chain's CDR3 is CASSLARGDQPQHF. CDR3 coding DNA: TGTGCCAGCAGCTTAGCCAGGGGGGATCAGCCCCAGCATTTT.

J is TRBJ1-5 and V is TRBV6-1; D might be TRBD1 (5 bases). Germline V CDR1 and CDR2: MNHNS, SASEGT. The germline V and J ends were trimmed by 2 bases and 4 bases, with 18 bases remaining between them. The CDR3 is 17 residues long. CDR3 residues: CASSEWAGGVGNQPQHF. The CDR3 bases are TGTGCCAGCAGTGAATGGGCTGGGGGGGTTGGAAATCAGCCCCAGCATTTT.